Below, 27 T cell receptor beta chains from the same sample are listed, as sequenced in a study of a mutant IDH1 vaccine in newly diagnosed glioma. TCRdb keeps only in-frame clones here, not all; method: immunoSEQ multiplex PCR. Here the sample spans roughly 60,000 clones, about 80% being singletons. Their specific antigens are unknown. The sample's time point: week 23, last vaccination. All doses held 300 ug of mutant IDH1 20-mer peptide, with topical imiquimod. This specimen consisted of PBMCs, obtained from a glioma patient whose treatment included an IDH1 peptide vaccine. The receptors come from a man in his forties with glioma.

The chain employs TRBV29-1 and TRBJ1-2; 8 bases fit TRBD1. With V trimmed by 1 base and J by 5 bases, 6 bases remained unmatched. Germline-derived CDR1 and CDR2 are SQVTM and ANQGSEA. The CDR3 runs to 14 residues. The CDR3 region is CSVEVTQGGYGYTF. As DNA, the CDR3 is TGCAGCGTTGAAGTGACACAGGGGGGGTATGGCTACACCTTC.

This clone occurred a few times. CDR3 nucleotides: TGTGCCATCAGTGGGGACATCTACGAGCAGTACTTC. Encoded protein: CAISGDIYEQYF. The rearrangement joins TRBV10-3 to TRBJ2-7; D is perhaps TRBD1 (6 bases). This CDR3 region has 12 residues. The V end was cut by 4 bases, the J end by 3 bases, with 7 bases between. CDR1 and CDR2 from the germline V gene are ENHRY and SYGVKD.

V is TRBV5-1 and J is TRBJ1-6; 7 positions match TRBD1. Germline lookup yields CDR1 SGHRS and CDR2 YFSETQ. This CDR3 has 15 residues. V lost 4 bases and J lost 5; bases outside the gene matches: 6. Here the CDR3 reads CASSPDRVDNSPLHF. The CDR3 nucleotides are TGCGCCAGCAGCCCCGACAGGGTGGATAATTCACCCCTCCACTTT.

The gene calls are TRBV11-3 and TRBJ2-7; TRBD1 agrees at 9 bases. The CDR3 spans 13 residues. The trim removed 3 bases at V and 6 bases at J, leaving 3 bases unmatched. CDR1 SGHNT and CDR2 YENEEA come from the germline V gene. The CDR3 loop is CASSLGTGSEQYF. In DNA, the CDR3 is TGTGCCAGCAGCTTGGGGACAGGGAGCGAGCAGTACTTC.

This clone was detected only once. The V call is TRBV5-4, the J call TRBJ1-2; unclear D gene. From germline, CDR1 is SGHNT and CDR2 YYREEE (reference sequence). V lost 0 bases, J lost 3 bases, and 9 bases lay in between. This CDR3 region has 14 residues. The CDR3 nucleotides are TGTGCCAGCAGCTTGGATAGGAGCTACTATGGCTACACCTTC. Its translation: CASSLDRSYYGYTF.

V is TRBV2 and J is TRBJ1-2; TRBD1 might be the D (5 bases). The length of the CDR3 is 14 residues. Deletions cut 4 bases from V and 5 bases from J, with 14 bases between. Germline V gene sequence: CDR1 SNHLY, CDR2 FYNNEI. CDR3 bases: TGTGCCAGCAGTGGGCCTGGGACTGAATATGGCTACACCTTC. Translated: CASSGPGTEYGYTF.

This clone has just one count. Other nucleotide sequences from this sample produce the same CDR3. The chain employs TRBV6-5 and TRBJ1-3; 10 positions match TRBD1. The CDR3 covers 14 residues. Per the germline V gene, CDR1 is MNHEY and CDR2 is SVGAGI. V lost 4 bases, J lost 4 bases, and 1 base stayed unmatched. The CDR3 DNA reads as TGTGCCAGCAGTTGGGACAGGGGCGGAAACACCATATATTTT. Its translation: CASSWDRGGNTIYF.

This clone was seen a few times. This sequence joins TRBV5-1 and TRBJ1-4; D gene unclear. Germline V lookup: CDR1 SGHRS, CDR2 YFSETQ. V was shortened by 4 bases and J by 4 bases, with 17 bases between the two germline ends. The CDR3 has 16 residues. DNA of the CDR3: TGCGCCAGCAGCCCCTCCCCGGCGGATTATAATGAAAAACTGTTTTTT. This gives the protein CASSPSPADYNEKLFF.

The chain couples TRBV5-1 to TRBJ1-2; D unresolved. The CDR3 contains 13 residues. Trimming left V 0 bases short and J 4 bases short, with 7 bases between. The germline V gene encodes CDR1 SGHRS and CDR2 YFSETQ. Here the CDR3 DNA reads TGCGCCAGCAGCTTGGAATGGGCCTATGGCTACACCTTC. Protein product: CASSLEWAYGYTF.

The gene calls are TRBV6-1 and TRBJ2-1; the match to TRBD1 covers 10 bases. Per germline, CDR1 MNHNS and CDR2 SASEGT. Trimming removed 7 bases from V and 9 bases from J; junction bases left unmatched: 9. The CDR3 has 14 residues. CDR3 bases: TGTGCCAGCAACACCGGGACAGGGGTCTTTGAGCAGTTCTTC. Encoded protein: CASNTGTGVFEQFF.

V is TRBV30 and J is TRBJ1-6, with no clear D. The length of the CDR3 is 14 residues. Germline CDR1 and CDR2: GTSNPN and SVGIG (reference sequence). The V end was cut by 0 bases, the J end by 1 base, with 4 bases between. CDR3 sequence: CAWSVTSYNSPLHF. CDR3 nucleotides: TGTGCCTGGAGTGTGACGTCCTATAATTCACCCCTCCACTTT.

J is TRBJ2-3 and V is TRBV30, with a possible D match to TRBD1 (8 bases). This CDR3 has 16 residues. With 4 bases removed from V and 4 bases from J, the gap between germline ends came to 21 bases. Germline values: CDR1 GTSNPN, CDR2 SVGIG (reference sequence). The CDR3 region is CAWTGTGGERADTQYF. The CDR3, as DNA: TGTGCCTGGACCGGTACAGGGGGGGAGCGGGCAGATACGCAGTATTTT.

As DNA, the CDR3 is TGTGCCAGCAGCTTAGCGGGGGATGGCTACACCTTC. Translating it yields CASSLAGDGYTF. The chain uses TRBV7-9 and TRBJ1-2; the D gene is possibly TRBD1 (5 bases). The CDR3 has 12 residues. Trimming cost V 0 bases and J 6 bases, with 5 bases left between them. Germline-derived CDR1 and CDR2 are SEHNR and FQNEAQ (reference sequence).

The chain's CDR3 is CASSLARNRANSPLHF. CDR3 in DNA: TGTGCCAGCAGCTTAGCGCGTAACAGGGCTAATTCACCCCTCCACTTT. The V call is TRBV7-2, the J call TRBJ1-6; D perhaps matches TRBD1 (6 bases). Germline lookup yields CDR1 SGHTA and CDR2 FQGNSA. V was clipped by 0 bases and J by 6 bases, with 12 bases between them. The CDR3 contains 16 residues.

The chain carries TRBV6-5 and TRBJ1-2; weak D call: TRBD1 (5 bases). Germline CDR1 and CDR2: MNHEY and SVGAGI. CDR3 length equals 13 residues. V was clipped by 6 bases and J by 4 bases, with 12 bases between them. In nucleotides, the CDR3 is TGTGCCAGCAGAATGGGACGGTTCTATGGCTACACCTTC. Amino acids: CASRMGRFYGYTF.

The chain has TRBV2 and TRBJ2-7; D gene unclear. Deletions cut 4 bases from V and 5 bases from J, with 12 bases between. The CDR3 extends over 13 amino acids. Germline-derived CDR1 and CDR2 are SNHLY and FYNNEI. The CDR3 DNA reads as TGTGCCAGCAGTGTGCAGGTCCCCAACGAGCAGTACTTC. This codes for CASSVQVPNEQYF.

V usage is TRBV5-6 and J usage is TRBJ2-1, with D maybe TRBD1 (5 bases). V dropped 2 bases and J dropped 5 bases, with 11 bases sitting between them. The CDR3 consists of 14 residues. From germline, CDR1 is SGHDT and CDR2 YYEEEE. CDR3 protein: CASSFFPGHNEQFF. CDR3 bases: TGTGCCAGCAGCTTCTTTCCAGGGCACAATGAGCAGTTCTTC.

The chain combines TRBV5-4 with TRBJ2-6; D ambiguous. In germline, CDR1 is SGHNT, CDR2 YYREEE (reference sequence). The CDR3 spans 15 residues. V dropped 4 bases and J dropped 4 bases, with 12 bases sitting between them. The CDR3 DNA follows: TGTGCCAGCAGCGATGTTACTTCCGGGGCCAACGTCCTGACTTTC. It translates to CASSDVTSGANVLTF. Supplemented by reference TRBV5-4 and TRBJ2-6, the full variable domain reads ETGVTQSPTHLIKTRGQQVTLRCSSQSGHNTVSWYQQALGQGPQFIFQYYREEENGRGNFPPRFSGLQFPNYSSELNVNALELDDSALYLCASSDVTSGANVLTFGAGSRLTVL.

This clone appeared a single time. The rearrangement links TRBV30 to TRBJ2-3, with 9 nucleotides matching TRBD1. This CDR3 is built from 15 residues. From germline, CDR1 is GTSNPN and CDR2 SVGIG (reference sequence). Germline trimming cut 0 bases from V and 2 bases from J; bases unmatched to any gene: 3. CDR3 DNA sequence: TGTGCCTGGAGTGTAGGGACAGGGAACACAGATACGCAGTATTTT. Its protein is CAWSVGTGNTDTQYF.

This clone was counted only a few times. CDR3 nucleotides: TGTGCCAGCAGCGTAGTTCCCTTCACAGGGTCTGGGGCCAACGTCCTGACTTTC. Protein: CASSVVPFTGSGANVLTF. The chain couples TRBV9 to TRBJ2-6, with a possible D match to TRBD1 (6 bases). From germline, CDR1 is SGDLS and CDR2 YYNGEE. There are 18 residues in the CDR3. Trimming removed 0 bases from V and 1 base from J, with 14 bases in between. The full variable domain, in which reference TRBV9 and TRBJ2-6 provide the parts outside the CDR3, is DSGVTQTPKHLITATGQRVTLRCSPRSGDLSVYWYQQSLDQGLQFLIQYYNGEERAKGNILERFSAQQFPDLHSELNLSSLELGDSALYFCASSVVPFTGSGANVLTFGAGSRLTVL.

This clone was found once. This chain joins TRBV2 and TRBJ2-7; D gene ambiguous. This CDR3 spans 12 amino acids. Germline-derived CDR1 and CDR2 are SNHLY and FYNNEI. V lost 11 bases, J lost 5 bases, and 16 bases lay in between. The CDR3 DNA is TGTGCCGTGCGAAGGGTTGCAGACGAGCAGTACTTC. Translated: CAVRRVADEQYF.

V usage is TRBV18 and J usage is TRBJ1-1; 10 nucleotides align to TRBD1. Germline loops: CDR1 KGHSH, CDR2 LQKENI. The CDR3 contains 15 residues. Trimming cost V 3 bases and J 1 base; bases outside gene matches: 2. The CDR3 is CASSPRDRGNTEAFF. CDR3 DNA: TGTGCCAGCTCACCGCGGGACAGGGGGAACACTGAAGCTTTCTTT.

The genes are TRBV7-2 and TRBJ2-3; the D gene could be TRBD1 or TRBD2 (6 bases each). CDR3 size: 15 residues. Germline values: CDR1 SGHTA, CDR2 FQGNSA. V was shortened by 1 base and J by 4 bases, with 12 bases between the two germline ends. The CDR3 coding sequence is TGTGCCAGCAGCTTAGTGGGGGGCATGCCAGATACGCAGTATTTT. This gives the protein CASSLVGGMPDTQYF. The whole variable domain, filled in from reference TRBV7-2 and TRBJ2-3, reads GAGVSQSPSNKVTEKGKDVELRCDPISGHTALYWYRQSLGQGLEFLIYFQGNSAPDKSGLPSDRFSAERTGGSVSTLTIQRTQQEDSAVYLCASSLVGGMPDTQYFGPGTRLTVL.

This chain connects TRBV5-1 to TRBJ2-7; 11 positions match TRBD1. V dropped 4 bases and J dropped 3; count of bases not matched to a gene: 3. The CDR3 is 14 residues long. Germline values: CDR1 SGHRS, CDR2 YFSETQ. The CDR3 spells CASSEGQGVYEQYF. DNA for the CDR3: TGCGCCAGCAGCGAGGGACAGGGGGTCTACGAGCAGTACTTC.

The V and J genes are TRBV29-1 and TRBJ2-2; 7 bases agree with TRBD1. CDR3 length: 15 residues. V lost 6 bases to trimming and J lost 3 bases; unmatched junction nucleotides: 10. Per the germline V gene, CDR1 is SQVTM and CDR2 is ANQGSEA. The CDR3 region has the DNA TGCAGCGTAGAAATGACAGGGCTTCACACCGGGGAGCTGTTTTTT. Its protein is CSVEMTGLHTGELFF.

The CDR3 protein is CASSDSKQGRSPLHF. In DNA form, the CDR3 reads TGTGCCAGCAGTGACTCGAAACAGGGACGGTCACCCCTCCACTTT. The V call is TRBV6-4, the J call TRBJ1-6, with D possibly matching TRBD1 (6 bases). V was cut by 0 bases and J by 10 bases, with 13 bases left in between. Germline V gene lookup returns CDR1 MRHNA and CDR2 SNTAGT. This CDR3 is built from 15 residues.

The chain carries TRBV5-6 and TRBJ2-7; tentative D call: TRBD2 (5 bases). Germline V gene data show CDR1 as SGHDT and CDR2 as YYEEEE. The CDR3 consists of 13 residues. The V gene lost 4 bases and the J gene lost 5 bases, with 13 bases spanning the gap. CDR3 in amino acids: CASSLRSVHEQYF. The CDR3 DNA follows: TGTGCCAGCAGCCTACGTAGCGTACACGAGCAGTACTTC.